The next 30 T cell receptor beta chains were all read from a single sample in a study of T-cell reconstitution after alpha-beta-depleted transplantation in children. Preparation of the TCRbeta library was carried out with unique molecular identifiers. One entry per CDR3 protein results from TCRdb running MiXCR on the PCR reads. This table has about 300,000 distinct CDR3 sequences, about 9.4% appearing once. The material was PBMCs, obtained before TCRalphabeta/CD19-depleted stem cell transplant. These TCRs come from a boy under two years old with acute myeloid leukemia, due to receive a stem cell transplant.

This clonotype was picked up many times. The CDR3: CASSQGPGPYEQYF. The CDR3 bases are TGTGCCAGCAGCCAAGGCCCAGGGCCCTACGAGCAGTACTTC. The J gene is TRBJ2-7, the V gene TRBV3-1, with D possibly TRBD1 on 5 matching bases. Germline loops: CDR1 LGHDT, CDR2 YNNKEL (reference sequence). Trimming cost V 1 base and J 2 bases, with 9 bases left between them. The CDR3 is made up of 14 amino acids.

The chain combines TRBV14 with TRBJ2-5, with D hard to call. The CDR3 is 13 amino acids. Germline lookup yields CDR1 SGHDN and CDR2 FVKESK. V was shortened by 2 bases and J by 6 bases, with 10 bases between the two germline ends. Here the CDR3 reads CASSQRPLQTQYF. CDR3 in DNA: TGTGCCAGCAGCCAACGGCCCCTCCAGACCCAGTACTTC.

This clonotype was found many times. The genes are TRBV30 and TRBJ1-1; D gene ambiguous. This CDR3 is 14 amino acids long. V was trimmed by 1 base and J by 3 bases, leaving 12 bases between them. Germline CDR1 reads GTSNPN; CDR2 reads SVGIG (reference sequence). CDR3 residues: CAWSGERGYTEAFF. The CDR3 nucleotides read TGTGCCTGGAGTGGAGAACGGGGTTACACTGAAGCTTTCTTT.

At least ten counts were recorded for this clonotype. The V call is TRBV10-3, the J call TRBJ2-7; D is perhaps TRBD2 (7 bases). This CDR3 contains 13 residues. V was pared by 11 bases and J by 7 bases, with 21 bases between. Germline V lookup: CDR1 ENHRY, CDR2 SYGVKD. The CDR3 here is CAARDTGGWEQYF. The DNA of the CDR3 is TGTGCCGCCCGGGACACGGGAGGCTGGGAGCAGTACTTC.

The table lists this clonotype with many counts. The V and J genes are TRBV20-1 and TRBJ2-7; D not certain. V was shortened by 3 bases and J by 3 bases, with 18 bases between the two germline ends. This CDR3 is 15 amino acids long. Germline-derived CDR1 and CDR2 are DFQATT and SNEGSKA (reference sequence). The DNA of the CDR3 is TGCAGTGCTAGCCCTCCGGACCGAAAGGGCTACGAGCAGTACTTC. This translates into CSASPPDRKGYEQYF.

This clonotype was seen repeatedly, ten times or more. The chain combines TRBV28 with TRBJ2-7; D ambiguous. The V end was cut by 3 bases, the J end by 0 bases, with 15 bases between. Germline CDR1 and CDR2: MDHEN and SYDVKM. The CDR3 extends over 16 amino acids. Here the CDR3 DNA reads TGTGCCAGCAGTTTCCCCCTGGCTAGGGACTCCTACGAGCAGTACTTC. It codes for CASSFPLARDSYEQYF.

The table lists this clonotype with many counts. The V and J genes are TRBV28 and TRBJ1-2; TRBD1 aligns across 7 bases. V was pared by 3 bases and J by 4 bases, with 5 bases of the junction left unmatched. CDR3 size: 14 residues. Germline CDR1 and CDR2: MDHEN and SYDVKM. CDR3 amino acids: CASSFGDRVYGYTF. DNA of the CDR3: TGTGCCAGCAGTTTTGGGGACAGAGTCTATGGCTACACCTTC.

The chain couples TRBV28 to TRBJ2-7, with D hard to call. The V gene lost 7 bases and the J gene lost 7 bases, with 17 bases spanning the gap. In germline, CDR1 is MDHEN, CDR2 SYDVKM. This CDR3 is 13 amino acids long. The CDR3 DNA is TGTGCCAGCACCCTCACACCCAGTGGAGAGCAGTACTTC. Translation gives CASTLTPSGEQYF.

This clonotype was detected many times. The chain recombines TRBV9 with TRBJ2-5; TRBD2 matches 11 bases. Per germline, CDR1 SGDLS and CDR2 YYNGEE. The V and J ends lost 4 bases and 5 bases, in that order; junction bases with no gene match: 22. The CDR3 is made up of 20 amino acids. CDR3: CASSPRPSLAGEGVGETQYF. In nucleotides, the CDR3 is TGTGCCAGCAGCCCCCGCCCCTCACTAGCGGGAGAGGGGGTTGGTGAGACCCAGTACTTC.

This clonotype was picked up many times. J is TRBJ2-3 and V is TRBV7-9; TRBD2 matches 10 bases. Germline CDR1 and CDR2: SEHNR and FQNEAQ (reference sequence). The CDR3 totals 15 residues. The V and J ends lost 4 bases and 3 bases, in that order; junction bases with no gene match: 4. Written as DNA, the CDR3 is TGTGCCAGCAGCTCCCTAGCGGGAGAAACAGATACGCAGTATTTT. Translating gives CASSSLAGETDTQYF.

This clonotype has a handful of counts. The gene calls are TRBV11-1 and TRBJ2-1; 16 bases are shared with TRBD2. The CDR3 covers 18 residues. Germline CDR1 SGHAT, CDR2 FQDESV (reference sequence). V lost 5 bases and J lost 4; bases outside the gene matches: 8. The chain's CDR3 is CASSPGLAGGPKYNEQFF. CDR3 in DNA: TGTGCCAGCAGCCCGGGACTAGCGGGAGGGCCGAAATACAATGAGCAGTTCTTC.

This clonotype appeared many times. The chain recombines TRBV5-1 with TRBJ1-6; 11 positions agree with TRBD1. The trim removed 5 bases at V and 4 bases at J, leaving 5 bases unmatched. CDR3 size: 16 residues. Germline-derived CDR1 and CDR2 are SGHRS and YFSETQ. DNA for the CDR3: TGCGCCAGCAGTTCCGGGACAGGGGGTTATAATTCACCCCTCCACTTT. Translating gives CASSSGTGGYNSPLHF.

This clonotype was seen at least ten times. CDR3 DNA: TGTGCCAGCACCGCGGGAGCAGATACGCAGTATTTT. This translates into CASTAGADTQYF. V and J are TRBV12-3 or TRBV12-4 and TRBJ2-3; 7 nucleotides align to TRBD2. V was clipped by 7 bases and J by 4 bases; unmatched bases: 2. The CDR3 covers 12 residues.

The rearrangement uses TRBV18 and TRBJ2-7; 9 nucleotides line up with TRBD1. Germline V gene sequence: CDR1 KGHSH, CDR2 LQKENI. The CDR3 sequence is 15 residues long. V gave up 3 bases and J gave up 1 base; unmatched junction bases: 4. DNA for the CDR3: TGTGCCAGCTCACCCCTGGGACAGGGTTCCTACGAGCAGTACTTC. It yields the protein CASSPLGQGSYEQYF.

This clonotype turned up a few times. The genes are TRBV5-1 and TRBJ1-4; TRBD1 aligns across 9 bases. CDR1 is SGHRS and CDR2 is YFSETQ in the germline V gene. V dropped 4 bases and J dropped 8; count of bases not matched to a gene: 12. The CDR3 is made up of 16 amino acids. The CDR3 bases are TGCGCCAGCAGCCCACGACGGACAGGGGAAGGCGAAAAACTGTTTTTT. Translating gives CASSPRRTGEGEKLFF. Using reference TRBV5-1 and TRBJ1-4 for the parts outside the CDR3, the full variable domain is KAGVTQTPRYLIKTRGQQVTLSCSPISGHRSVSWYQQTPGQGLQFLFEYFSETQRNKGNFPGRFSGRQFSNSRSEMNVSTLELGDSALYLCASSPRRTGEGEKLFFGSGTQLSVL.

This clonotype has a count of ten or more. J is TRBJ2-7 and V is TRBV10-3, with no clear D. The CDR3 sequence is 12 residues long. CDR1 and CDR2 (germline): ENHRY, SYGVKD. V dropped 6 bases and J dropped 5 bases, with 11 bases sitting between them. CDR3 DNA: TGTGCCATCAGAGCCACGTACGACGAGCAGTACTTC. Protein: CAIRATYDEQYF.

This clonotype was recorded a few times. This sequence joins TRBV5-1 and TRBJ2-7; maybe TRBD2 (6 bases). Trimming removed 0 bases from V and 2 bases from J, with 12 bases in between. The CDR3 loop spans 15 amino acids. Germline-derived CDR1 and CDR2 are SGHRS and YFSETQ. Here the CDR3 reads CASSLAGGTAYEQYF. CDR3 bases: TGCGCCAGCAGCTTGGCAGGAGGGACCGCCTACGAGCAGTACTTC.

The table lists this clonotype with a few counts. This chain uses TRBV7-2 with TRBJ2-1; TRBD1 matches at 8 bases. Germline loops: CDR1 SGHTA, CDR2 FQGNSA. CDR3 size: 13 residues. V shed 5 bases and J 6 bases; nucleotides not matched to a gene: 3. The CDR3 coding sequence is TGTGCCAGCAGCGCCGGACAGGGCAATGAGCAGTTCTTC. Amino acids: CASSAGQGNEQFF.

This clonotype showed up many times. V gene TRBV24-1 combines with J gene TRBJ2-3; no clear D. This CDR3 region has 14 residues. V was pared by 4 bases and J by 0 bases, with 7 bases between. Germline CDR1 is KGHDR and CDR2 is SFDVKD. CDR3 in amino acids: CATSEAVSTDTQYF. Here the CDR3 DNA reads TGTGCCACCAGTGAGGCCGTTAGCACAGATACGCAGTATTTT.

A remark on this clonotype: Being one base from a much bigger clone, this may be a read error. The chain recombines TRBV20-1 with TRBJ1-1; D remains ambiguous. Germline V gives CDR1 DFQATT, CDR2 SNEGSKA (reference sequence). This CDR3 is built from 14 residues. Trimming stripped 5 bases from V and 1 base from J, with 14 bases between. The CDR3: CSALGISPNTEAFF. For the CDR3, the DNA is TGCAGTGCTCTTGGCATAAGCCCGAACACTGAAGCTTTCTTT.

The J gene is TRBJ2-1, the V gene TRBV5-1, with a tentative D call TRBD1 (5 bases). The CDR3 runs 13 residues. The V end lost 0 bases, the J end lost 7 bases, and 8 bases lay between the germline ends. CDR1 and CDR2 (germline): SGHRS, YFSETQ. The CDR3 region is CASSLGQWNEQFF. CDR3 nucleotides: TGCGCCAGCAGCTTGGGACAGTGGAATGAGCAGTTCTTC. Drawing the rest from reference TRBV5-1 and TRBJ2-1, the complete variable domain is KAGVTQTPRYLIKTRGQQVTLSCSPISGHRSVSWYQQTPGQGLQFLFEYFSETQRNKGNFPGRFSGRQFSNSRSEMNVSTLELGDSALYLCASSLGQWNEQFFGPGTRLTVL.

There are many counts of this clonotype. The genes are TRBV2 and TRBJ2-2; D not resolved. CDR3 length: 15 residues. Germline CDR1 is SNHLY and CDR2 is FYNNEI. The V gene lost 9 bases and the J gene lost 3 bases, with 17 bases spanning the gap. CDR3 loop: CASRRTFLDTGELFF. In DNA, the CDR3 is TGTGCCAGTAGAAGGACCTTCCTGGACACCGGGGAGCTGTTTTTT.

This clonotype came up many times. Here the CDR3 reads CASSKGGGASTDTQYF. The DNA of the CDR3 is TGTGCCAGCAGCAAAGGGGGGGGCGCTAGCACAGATACGCAGTATTTT. The chain employs TRBV7-2 and TRBJ2-3, with a weak D call TRBD2 (7 bases). Between the trimmed V and J ends, which lost 5 bases and 0 bases, there was a span of 15 bases. The CDR3 covers 16 residues. Germline V gene data show CDR1 as SGHTA and CDR2 as FQGNSA.

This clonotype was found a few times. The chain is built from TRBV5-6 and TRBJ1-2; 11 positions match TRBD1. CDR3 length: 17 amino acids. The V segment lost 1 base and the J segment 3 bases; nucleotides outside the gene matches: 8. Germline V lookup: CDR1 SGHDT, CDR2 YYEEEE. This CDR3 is CASSLFVSGQGDYGYTF. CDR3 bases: TGTGCCAGCAGCTTGTTCGTCTCGGGACAGGGGGACTATGGCTACACCTTC.

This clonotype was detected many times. DNA of the CDR3: TGCGCCAGCAGCCAAGACCCTTTGGTAGCTCAGAGCTCCTACAATGAGCAGTTCTTC. It encodes CASSQDPLVAQSSYNEQFF. This sequence joins TRBV4-3 and TRBJ2-1; D gene uncertain. Germline V gives CDR1 LGHNA, CDR2 YSLEER. Trimming pared 0 bases from V and 0 bases from J, leaving 18 bases between. This CDR3 has 19 residues.

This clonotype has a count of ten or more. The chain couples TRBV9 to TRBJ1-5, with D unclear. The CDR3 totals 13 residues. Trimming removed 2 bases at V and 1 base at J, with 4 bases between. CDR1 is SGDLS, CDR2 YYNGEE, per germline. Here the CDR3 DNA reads TGTGCCAGCAGCGTGGGGAGCAATCAGCCCCAGCATTTT. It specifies CASSVGSNQPQHF.

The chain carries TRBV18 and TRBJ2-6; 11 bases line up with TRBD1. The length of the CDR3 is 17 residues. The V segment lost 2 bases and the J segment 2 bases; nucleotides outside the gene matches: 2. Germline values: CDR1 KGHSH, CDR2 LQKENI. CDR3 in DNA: TGTGCCAGCTCACCAAGGGGACAGGGGGCTGGGGCCAACGTCCTGACTTTC. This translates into CASSPRGQGAGANVLTF.

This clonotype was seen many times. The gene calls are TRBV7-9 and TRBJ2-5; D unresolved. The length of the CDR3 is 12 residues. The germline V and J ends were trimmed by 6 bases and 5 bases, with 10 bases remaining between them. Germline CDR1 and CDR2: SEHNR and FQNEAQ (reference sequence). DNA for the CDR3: TGTGCCAGCAGACAAGTTGTCGAGACCCAGTACTTC. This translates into CASRQVVETQYF.

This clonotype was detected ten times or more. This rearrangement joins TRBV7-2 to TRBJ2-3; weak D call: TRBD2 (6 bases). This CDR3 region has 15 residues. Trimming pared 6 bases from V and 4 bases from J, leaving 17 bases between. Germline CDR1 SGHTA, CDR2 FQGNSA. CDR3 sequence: CASSPLEGAPDTQYF. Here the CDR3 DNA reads TGTGCCAGCAGTCCCCTGGAGGGAGCGCCAGATACGCAGTATTTT.

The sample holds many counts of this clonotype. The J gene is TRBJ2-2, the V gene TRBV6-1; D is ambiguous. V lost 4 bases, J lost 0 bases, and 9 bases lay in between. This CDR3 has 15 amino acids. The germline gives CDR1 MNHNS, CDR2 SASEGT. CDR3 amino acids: CASSARRANTGELFF. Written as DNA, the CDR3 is TGTGCCAGCAGTGCAAGGCGAGCGAACACCGGGGAGCTGTTTTTT.